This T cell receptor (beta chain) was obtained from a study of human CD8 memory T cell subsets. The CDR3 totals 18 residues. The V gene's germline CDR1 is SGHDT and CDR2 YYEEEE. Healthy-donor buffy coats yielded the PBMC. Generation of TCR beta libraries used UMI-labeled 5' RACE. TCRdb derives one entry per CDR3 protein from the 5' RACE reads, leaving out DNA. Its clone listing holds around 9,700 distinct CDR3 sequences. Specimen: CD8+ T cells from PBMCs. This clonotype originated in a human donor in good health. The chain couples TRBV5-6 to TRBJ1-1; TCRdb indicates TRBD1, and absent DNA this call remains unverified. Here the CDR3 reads CASSSYRLGVLMNTEAFF.